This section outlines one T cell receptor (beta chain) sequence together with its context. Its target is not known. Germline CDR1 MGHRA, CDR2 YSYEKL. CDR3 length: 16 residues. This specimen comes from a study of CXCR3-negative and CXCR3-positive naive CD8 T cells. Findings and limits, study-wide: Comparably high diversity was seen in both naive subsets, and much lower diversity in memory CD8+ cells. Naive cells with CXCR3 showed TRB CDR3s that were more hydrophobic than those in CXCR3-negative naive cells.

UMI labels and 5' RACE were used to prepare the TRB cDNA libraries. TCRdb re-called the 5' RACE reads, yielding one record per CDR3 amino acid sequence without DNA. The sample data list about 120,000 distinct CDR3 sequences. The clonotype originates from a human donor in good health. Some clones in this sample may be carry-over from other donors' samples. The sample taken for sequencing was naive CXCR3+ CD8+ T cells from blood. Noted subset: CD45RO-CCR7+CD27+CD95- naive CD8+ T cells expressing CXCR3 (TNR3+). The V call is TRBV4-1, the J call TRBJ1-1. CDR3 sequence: CASSLRAGRTNTEAFF.